This T cell receptor (beta chain) was sequenced during a study of healthy donors' naive CD4 and CD8 T cells. In the case of this clonotype: What it binds is not known.

Points from the study as a whole: Naive CD4+ and CD8+ cells reportedly differed in usage of most V and J genes. Positive CDR3 charge linked to CD4+ cells, negative to CD8+ cells.

Each TCR library used 500 ng of total RNA and a linear amplification protocol. TCRdb analysed the reads with MiXCR anew, one entry per CDR3 protein. The table lists some 190,000 distinct CDR3 sequences, around 74% of them singletons. Germline CDR1 reads SQVTM; CDR2 reads ANQGSEA. V lost 4 bases to trimming and J lost 3 bases, with 13 bases between them. This CDR3 contains 13 residues. The sequencing sample was made of naive CD4+ and CD8+ T cells sorted from blood, pooled from several donors. The receptor was derived from a pool of human donors in good health; the sample pools cells from several healthy donors. The chain recombines TRBV29-1 with TRBJ2-7, with TRBD1 as a possible D gene (5 bases). The DNA of the CDR3 is TGCAGCGTTGTAGGGGTGAAAGTCTACGAGCAGTACTTC. Its protein is CSVVGVKVYEQYF.